A selection of T cell receptor beta chains follows, all from one sample in a study of a mutant IDH1 vaccine in newly diagnosed glioma. Using immunoSEQ multiplex PCR, the repertoire was profiled, and TCRdb retains in-frame clones only, with some absent. Altogether 34,000 or so clones are present, about 80% being singletons, with the ten largest covering approximately 15%. Their antigens remain unidentified. This specimen was PBMCs, taken from a glioma patient whose treatment included an IDH1 peptide vaccine. The source is a man aged 30-40 years with glioma. Both conserved end residues are part of each CDR3. D genes are given only for firm matches. Expanded clones are given a class, and other clones once, few, many or no size at all.

>TRBD2|-|TRBJ2-7|TRBV5-4
CASSNRLAGGLSYEQYF
TGTGCCAGCAGCAACCGACTAGCGGGAGGCCTCTCCTACGAGCAGTACTTC
>-|-|TRBJ1-2|TRBV27
CASSSGAPSYGYTF
TGTGCCAGCAGTTCCGGGGCGCCAAGCTATGGCTACACCTTC
>TRBD2|-|TRBJ2-7|TRBV7-6
CASSLSGRAYEQYF
TGTGCCAGCAGCTTAAGCGGGAGGGCCTACGAGCAGTACTTC
>TRBD1|-|TRBJ2-5|TRBV29-1
CSVEGGQEETQYF
TGCAGCGTTGAAGGCGGACAGGAGGAGACCCAGTACTTC
>-|once|TRBJ1-1|TRBV10-1
CASSEGGRENTEAFF
TGCGCCAGCAGCGAGGGGGGACGGGAAAACACTGAAGCTTTCTTT
>-|-|TRBJ2-1|TRBV10-3
CAISSSQESSYNEQFF
TGTGCCATCAGTAGCTCCCAAGAGAGCTCCTACAATGAGCAGTTCTTC
>TRBD1|-|TRBJ2-7|TRBV6-1
CASSEGDSYEQYF
TGTGCCAGCAGTGAGGGGGACAGCTACGAGCAGTACTTC
>-|-|TRBJ1-1|TRBV5-1
CASSPQENTEAFF
TGCGCCAGCAGCCCACAGGAGAACACTGAAGCTTTCTTT
>-|once|TRBJ2-7|TRBV6-6
CASSHPTAYEQYF
TGTGCCAGCAGCCACCCGACAGCCTACGAGCAGTACTTC
>TRBD1|once|TRBJ1-1|TRBV15
CATSNLGQGLEAFF
TGTGCCACCAGCAATTTGGGACAGGGTCTCGAAGCTTTCTTT
>TRBD2|-|TRBJ2-1|TRBV30
CACPTSGNSYEQFF
TGTGCCTGCCCGACTAGCGGGAACTCCTATGAGCAGTTCTTC
>-|-|TRBJ2-5|TRBV2
CASVKGGDLGETQYF
TGTGCCAGCGTAAAGGGGGGGGACTTAGGGGAGACCCAGTACTTC
>TRBD1|-|TRBJ1-1|TRBV6-6
CASTQRQGIRTEAFF
TGTGCCAGCACACAACGACAGGGGATTAGGACTGAAGCTTTCTTT
>-|medium-sized|TRBJ1-5|TRBV10-3
CAISKDSYQPQHF
TGTGCCATCAGTAAGGACAGTTACCAGCCCCAGCATTTT
>-|once|TRBJ2-1|TRBV5-4
CASSLGGQPTYNEQFF
TGTGCCAGCAGTCTGGGGGGGCAGCCTACCTACAATGAGCAGTTCTTC
>TRBD2|-|TRBJ2-3|TRBV4-1
CASSRFKGLAIADTQYF
TGCGCCAGCAGCCGTTTTAAGGGACTAGCTATTGCAGATACGCAGTATTTT
>-|-|TRBJ1-1|TRBV10-3
CAIQIGPMNTEAFF
TGTGCCATCCAAATTGGACCGATGAACACTGAAGCTTTCTTT
>-|-|TRBJ1-1|TRBV6-4
CASSDQVGTEAFF
TGTGCCAGCAGTGACCAGGTGGGCACTGAAGCTTTCTTT
>TRBD2|-|TRBJ2-1|TRBV29-1
CSGILAGDIMNEQFF
TGCAGCGGGATACTAGCGGGAGATATAATGAATGAGCAGTTCTTC
>-|-|TRBJ1-1|TRBV11-2
CASSFSRGNTEAFF
TGTGCCAGCAGCTTCAGCAGGGGGAACACTGAAGCTTTCTTT
>-|-|TRBJ2-7|TRBV5-1
CASSIGPTATYEQYF
TGCGCCAGCAGCATCGGACCGACGGCTACCTACGAGCAGTACTTC
>-|-|TRBJ2-3|TRBV19
CASSSKLGRQGTF
TGTGCCAGTAGTTCAAAACTAGGGAGGCAGGGTACTTTT
>TRBD2|-|TRBJ2-3|TRBV19
CASSPLGLADRTDTQYF
TGTGCCAGTAGTCCCCTCGGACTAGCGGATCGCACAGATACGCAGTATTTT
>TRBD1|few|TRBJ1-1|TRBV7-2
CASSLWVTGVNTEAFF
TGTGCCAGCAGCTTATGGGTCACAGGGGTGAACACTGAAGCTTTCTTT
>-|-|TRBJ2-7|TRBV12-5
CASGLGGYSYEQYF
TGTGCTAGTGGTTTGGGAGGGTACAGCTACGAGCAGTACTTC
>TRBD2|-|TRBJ2-5|TRBV30
CAWSVLYSGLAGLGETQYF
TGTGCCTGGAGTGTACTTTATTCGGGACTAGCGGGACTCGGGGAGACCCAGTACTTC
>-|-|TRBJ2-7|TRBV5-1
CASSLTGAWEQYF
TGCGCCAGCAGCTTGACTGGGGCGTGGGAGCAGTACTTC
>-|-|TRBJ1-4|TRBV7-9
CASSSQGESNEKLFF
TGTGCCAGCAGCTCCCAGGGAGAGTCTAATGAAAAACTGTTTTTT
>-|-|TRBJ2-3|TRBV5-1
CASSEGDTQYF
TGCGCCAGCAGCGAGGGAGATACGCAGTATTTT
>-|-|TRBJ2-3|TRBV7-8
CASSLPPGFRDTQYF
TGTGCCAGCAGCTTACCTCCCGGATTTAGGGATACGCAGTATTTT
>-|-|TRBJ1-1|TRBV5-1
CASSIEGTEAFF
TGCGCCAGCAGCATTGAGGGGACTGAAGCTTTCTTT
>TRBD1|-|TRBJ2-1|TRBV7-2
CASSLVGTGPSEQFF
TGTGCCAGCAGCTTAGTGGGGACAGGACCGAGTGAGCAGTTCTTC
>-|-|TRBJ1-1|TRBV5-4
CASSLDGGSRAFF
TGTGCCAGCAGCTTGGACGGGGGGAGTCGAGCTTTCTTT
>-|-|TRBJ1-4|TRBV19
CASSMGGPGAEKLFF
TGTGCCAGTAGTATGGGCGGCCCCGGTGCGGAAAAACTGTTTTTT
>-|-|TRBJ2-7|TRBV11-2
CASSLAPAEQYF
TGTGCCAGCAGCTTAGCCCCGGCCGAGCAGTACTTC
>TRBD2|-|TRBJ2-3|TRBV7-2
CASSPRLAGGTDTQYF
TGTGCCAGCAGCCCCCGACTAGCGGGAGGGACAGATACGCAGTATTTT
>-|-|TRBJ1-1|TRBV4-2
CASSQVSGLNTEAFF
TGTGCCAGCAGCCAAGTTTCGGGGCTGAACACTGAAGCTTTCTTT
>-|-|TRBJ1-4|TRBV7-6
CASSRGATNEKLFF
TGTGCCAGCAGCCGAGGGGCTACTAATGAAAAACTGTTTTTT
>-|-|TRBJ1-2|TRBV7-2
CASSLPQGGYTF
TGTGCCAGCAGCTTACCGCAGGGTGGCTACACCTTC
>TRBD2|-|TRBJ2-7|TRBV5-1
CASSSGLAGGPYEQYF
TGCGCCAGCAGCTCCGGACTAGCGGGAGGGCCCTACGAGCAGTACTTC
>-|once|TRBJ2-3|TRBV2
CASSEARSGLTDTQYF
TGTGCCAGCAGTGAGGCCCGTAGCGGACTCACAGATACGCAGTATTTT
>TRBD1|-|TRBJ1-5|TRBV6-1
CASSEVDRAFYQPQHF
TGTGCCAGCAGTGAAGTGGACAGGGCATTTTATCAGCCCCAGCATTTT
>TRBD1|-|TRBJ1-4|TRBV5-1
CASSFGQGNIFNEKLFF
TGCGCCAGCAGCTTTGGACAGGGGAATATCTTTAATGAAAAACTGTTTTTT
>-|-|TRBJ1-4|TRBV5-6
CASSLGQGREKLFF
TGTGCCAGCAGCTTGGGCCAGGGGCGTGAAAAACTGTTTTTT
>TRBD1|-|TRBJ2-7|TRBV11-2
CASSLGVGTGSPEQYF
TGTGCCAGCAGCTTAGGGGTCGGGACAGGGTCCCCCGAGCAGTACTTC
>TRBD2|-|TRBJ2-7|TRBV27
CASSSGLGGYEQYF
TGTGCCAGCAGTTCCGGACTAGGTGGCTACGAGCAGTACTTC
>-|-|TRBJ1-5|TRBV5-6
CASSREAADLPQHF
TGTGCCAGCAGCCGGGAGGCGGCCGATCTGCCCCAGCATTTT
>-|-|TRBJ2-7|TRBV11-2
CASSPGVYEQYF
TGTGCCAGCAGCCCAGGAGTCTACGAGCAGTACTTC
>-|few|TRBJ1-1|TRBV27
CASSFRPLNTEAFF
TGTGCCAGCAGTTTCAGGCCCTTGAACACTGAAGCTTTCTTT